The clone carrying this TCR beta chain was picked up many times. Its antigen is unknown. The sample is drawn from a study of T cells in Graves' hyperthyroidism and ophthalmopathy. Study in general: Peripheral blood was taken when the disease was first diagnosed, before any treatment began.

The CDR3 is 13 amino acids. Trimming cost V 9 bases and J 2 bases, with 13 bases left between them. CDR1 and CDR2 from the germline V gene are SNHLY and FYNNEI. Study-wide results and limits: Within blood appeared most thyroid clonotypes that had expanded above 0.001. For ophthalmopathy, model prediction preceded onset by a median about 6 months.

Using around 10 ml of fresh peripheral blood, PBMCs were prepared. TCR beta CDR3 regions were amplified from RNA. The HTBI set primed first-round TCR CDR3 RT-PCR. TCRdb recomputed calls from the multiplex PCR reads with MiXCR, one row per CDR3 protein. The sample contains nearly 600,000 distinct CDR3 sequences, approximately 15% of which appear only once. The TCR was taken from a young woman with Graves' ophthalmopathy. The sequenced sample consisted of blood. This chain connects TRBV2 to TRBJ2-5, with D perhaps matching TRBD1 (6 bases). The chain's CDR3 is CASSRDTQETQYF. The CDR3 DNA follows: TGTGCCAGTTCGAGGGACACTCAAGAGACCCAGTACTTC.